This T cell receptor (beta chain) was captured in a study of cytomegalovirus exposure and HLA in healthy donors. Study context: Among about 179 million T cells, an earlier analysis found around 100 million unique TCR beta sequences. General observations from the study: Presence/absence analyses took donor sequencing depth as roughly uniform. CMV antigen specificity of three CMV-associated chains was confirmed in vitro. A later analysis reportedly found fewer N-insertions in an Asian-associated ancestry cluster than the approximately 700-donor mean.

The PCR ran on 60 Vbeta and 13 Jbeta primers. Repertoires were generated with immunoSEQ multiplex PCR, while TCRdb's copy carries only in-frame clones and drops some. The table has 150,000 to 160,000 clones, over 65% seen once. Trimming at V came to 5 bases and at J to 4 bases, leaving 8 bases not matched to a gene. This CDR3 is built from 14 residues. CDR1 is SGHAT, CDR2 FQDESV, per germline (reference sequence). In regard to this clone: Its antigen is currently unknown.

The V and J genes are TRBV11-1 and TRBJ2-7, with 7 bases identical to TRBD1. The sample was PBMCs. The receptor comes from a man aged 30 to 45 in good health and CMV-seronegative. CDR3 amino acids: CASSTSTGRYEQYF. For the CDR3, the DNA is TGTGCCAGCAGCACCTCGACAGGGAGATACGAGCAGTACTTC.